This T cell receptor (beta chain) is from a study of control samples from healthy donors and cancer patients. TCRdb's table, derived via immunoSEQ multiplex PCR, lists solely in-frame clones and lacks some. This repertoire shows around 170,000 clones, around 88% found once; its top ten account for about 5.3%. Losses at the gene ends were 4 bases for V and 3 bases for J; bases not matched to a gene: 8. The CDR3 consists of 15 residues. CDR1 and CDR2 (germline): LGHNA, YNFKEQ. The rearrangement joins TRBV4-2 to TRBJ1-1; 7 nucleotides align to TRBD1. The sequenced sample was blood. The receptor was isolated from a woman in her 30s in good health. The CDR3: CASSRLPTGDTEAFF. For the CDR3, the DNA is TGTGCCAGCAGCCGTCTTCCTACAGGGGACACTGAAGCTTTCTTT.